A single sample is the source of the 17 T cell receptor beta chains below, sequenced in a study of beta chain features in type 1 diabetes. Study results and caveats: Among patients with Type 1 diabetes, TCRB CDR3s were moderately but significantly shorter in every one of the four CD4+ subsets.

Since all of the isolated RNA was reverse transcribed, expressed TCRB transcripts were what got sequenced. Clones were sequenced by immunoSEQ multiplex PCR, and TCRdb holds only the in-frame ones, with some missing. The table has approximately 280,000 clones, about 15% seen once. The antigens for these receptors are not known. The source material was naive CD4+ T cells from blood. These receptors were taken from a man aged 18 to 30 with type 1 diabetes.

This sequence joins TRBV7-9 and TRBJ2-3; 11 nucleotides line up with TRBD2. The CDR3 loop spans 16 amino acids. Germline loops: CDR1 SEHNR, CDR2 FQNEAQ (reference sequence). The V gene end was trimmed by 4 bases and the J gene end by 4 bases; junction bases not matched to a gene: 7. The chain's CDR3 is CASSSPGLAAPDTQYF. CDR3 bases: TGTGCCAGCAGCTCACCGGGACTAGCGGCACCAGATACGCAGTATTTT.

This sequence joins TRBV7-2 and TRBJ1-5, with D perhaps TRBD1 (5 bases). The CDR3 is 17 amino acids. Germline CDR1 SGHTA, CDR2 FQGNSA. Trimming pared 1 base from V and 5 bases from J, leaving 18 bases between. CDR3 nucleotide sequence: TGTGCCAGCAGCTTAGGCCTTTGGGGCAGTGCCTATCAGCCCCAGCATTTT. Amino acid sequence: CASSLGLWGSAYQPQHF. Using reference TRBV7-2 and TRBJ1-5 for the parts outside the CDR3, the full variable domain is GAGVSQSPSNKVTEKGKDVELRCDPISGHTALYWYRQSLGQGLEFLIYFQGNSAPDKSGLPSDRFSAERTGGSVSTLTIQRTQQEDSAVYLCASSLGLWGSAYQPQHFGDGTRLSIL.

This clone showed up just a few times. The chain is built from TRBV30 and TRBJ1-3, with no clear D. Germline CDR1 is GTSNPN and CDR2 is SVGIG (reference sequence). The CDR3 has 13 residues. Deletions cut 4 bases from V and 0 bases from J, with 7 bases between. The CDR3 DNA reads TGTGCCTGGACAGGTCTCTCTGGAAACACCATATATTTT. It codes for CAWTGLSGNTIYF.

This clone occurred a few times. V is TRBV19 and J is TRBJ2-1; 7 positions agree with TRBD1. CDR3 length: 15 residues. CDR1 and CDR2 from the germline V gene are LNHDA and SQIVND (reference sequence). V lost 5 bases to trimming and J lost 1 base; unmatched junction nucleotides: 5. CDR3 nucleotides: TGTGCCAGTAGTGCTCAGGGGGTTTCCTACAATGAGCAGTTCTTC. This translates into CASSAQGVSYNEQFF. Supplemented by reference TRBV19 and TRBJ2-1, the full variable domain reads DGGITQSPKYLFRKEGQNVTLSCEQNLNHDAMYWYRQDPGQGLRLIYYSQIVNDFQKGDIAEGYSVSREKKESFPLTVTSAQKNPTAFYLCASSAQGVSYNEQFFGPGTRLTVL.

This clone came up a few times. The chain recombines TRBV5-1 with TRBJ2-3; possibly TRBD2 for D (6 bases). Germline assignment: CDR1 SGHRS and CDR2 YFSETQ. The CDR3 contains 19 residues. V gave up 0 bases and J gave up 8 bases, with 28 bases separating them. The CDR3 sequence is CASSLEAGTPLRSQFTQYF. The DNA for the CDR3 is TGCGCCAGCAGCTTGGAAGCCGGGACTCCCTTAAGGTCACAATTTACGCAGTATTTT.

The chain carries TRBV5-4 and TRBJ2-1; tentatively, D is TRBD1 (6 bases). The V end was cut by 0 bases, the J end by 10 bases, with 14 bases between. This CDR3 has 14 amino acids. Per the germline V gene, CDR1 is SGHNT and CDR2 is YYREEE (reference sequence). The DNA for the CDR3 is TGTGCCAGCAGCTTGGTGCCACAGGGTGGCGAGCAGTTCTTC. As protein: CASSLVPQGGEQFF.

The chain uses TRBV27 and TRBJ1-6; no clear D. The V and J ends lost 2 bases and 9 bases respectively, with 17 bases between them. The CDR3 is 16 residues long. Germline V gives CDR1 MNHEY, CDR2 SMNVEV (reference sequence). The DNA for the CDR3 is TGTGCCAGCAGTTTAGCCGCTGCAGGCCGTGGTTCACCCCTCCACTTT. Translated, it gives CASSLAAAGRGSPLHF.

The chain recombines TRBV7-8 with TRBJ2-3; D remains ambiguous. The CDR3 is 16 amino acids. In germline, CDR1 is SGHVS, CDR2 FQNEAQ. The ends were cut back, 3 bases at V and 4 bases at J, with 17 bases in the middle. The chain's CDR3 is CASSLVASRSADTQYF. In DNA, the CDR3 is TGTGCCAGCAGCTTGGTCGCCTCGAGGAGCGCAGATACGCAGTATTTT.

This clone was observed a handful of times. Compared with germline, one end of the junction differs, possibly owing to a read error. The V gene is TRBV4-2, the J gene TRBJ2-7, with D perhaps TRBD1 (5 bases). The germline V gene encodes CDR1 LGHNA and CDR2 YNFKEQ. The CDR3 contains 13 residues. The CDR3 region is CASSQEGAPRQNF. CDR3 coding DNA: TGTGCCAGCAGCCAAGAAGGGGCACCAAGACAGAACTTC.

The chain uses TRBV5-1 and TRBJ2-3, with 7 positions matching TRBD1. V shed 4 bases, J shed 2 bases, and the junction held 4 bases outside the gene matches. The CDR3 runs 14 residues. CDR1 and CDR2 (germline): SGHRS, YFSETQ. The CDR3: CASSQDRYTDTQYF. As DNA, the CDR3 is TGCGCCAGCAGCCAGGACAGGTACACAGATACGCAGTATTTT. The full variable domain, its missing parts supplied by reference TRBV5-1 and TRBJ2-3, is KAGVTQTPRYLIKTRGQQVTLSCSPISGHRSVSWYQQTPGQGLQFLFEYFSETQRNKGNFPGRFSGRQFSNSRSEMNVSTLELGDSALYLCASSQDRYTDTQYFGPGTRLTVL.

The chain recombines TRBV6-6 with TRBJ2-7; D is possibly TRBD2 (7 bases). The CDR3 contains 13 residues. Per germline, CDR1 MNHNY and CDR2 SVGAGI (reference sequence). V dropped 6 bases and J dropped 2 bases, with 11 bases sitting between them. The CDR3 loop is CASSPGGPYEQYF. As DNA, the CDR3 is TGTGCCAGCAGCCCGGGGGGCCCCTACGAGCAGTACTTC.

This clone was found a few times. The V call is TRBV19, the J call TRBJ2-7; 7 bases fit TRBD1. CDR3 length equals 13 residues. The germline V gene encodes CDR1 LNHDA and CDR2 SQIVND (reference sequence). With 6 bases clipped from V and 4 bases from J, the junction kept 6 bases outside the gene matches. The CDR3 reads CASRTGPGYEQYF. CDR3 nucleotide sequence: TGTGCCAGTAGGACAGGGCCAGGTTACGAGCAGTACTTC.

The chain employs TRBV7-2 and TRBJ1-1; tentative D call: TRBD1 (5 bases). The V and J ends lost 3 bases and 4 bases respectively, with 9 bases between them. Germline V gene sequence: CDR1 SGHTA, CDR2 FQGNSA. CDR3 length: 13 amino acids. For the CDR3, the DNA is TGTGCCAGCAGCTTGGAAAGGGGCACTGAAGCTTTCTTT. Encoded protein: CASSLERGTEAFF. Supplemented by reference TRBV7-2 and TRBJ1-1, the full variable domain reads GAGVSQSPSNKVTEKGKDVELRCDPISGHTALYWYRQSLGQGLEFLIYFQGNSAPDKSGLPSDRFSAERTGGSVSTLTIQRTQQEDSAVYLCASSLERGTEAFFGQGTRLTVV.

This clone was seen a few times. The chain carries TRBV2 and TRBJ2-1, with D perhaps TRBD1 (6 bases). CDR3 length: 17 amino acids. Germline V gives CDR1 SNHLY, CDR2 FYNNEI. V lost 4 bases and J 7 bases, leaving 23 bases between the germline ends. This CDR3 is CASSASGDTKPTNEQFF. CDR3 nucleotide sequence: TGTGCCAGCAGTGCTTCCGGGGACACGAAACCCACTAATGAGCAGTTCTTC.

The chain uses TRBV19 and TRBJ2-1; TRBD2 matches 10 bases. The CDR3 length is 16 residues. CDR1 and CDR2 from the germline V gene are LNHDA and SQIVND (reference sequence). With 5 bases clipped from V and 0 bases from J, the junction kept 4 bases outside the gene matches. The CDR3 region has the DNA TGTGCCAGTAGTCTACTAGCGGGACGCTCCTACAATGAGCAGTTCTTC. Translated: CASSLLAGRSYNEQFF.

The chain has TRBV15 and TRBJ2-5, with D unresolved. Germline lookup yields CDR1 LNHNV and CDR2 YYDKDF (reference sequence). V gave up 2 bases and J gave up 5 bases, with 6 bases separating them. CDR3 length: 12 residues. The chain's CDR3 is CATSRLFETQYF. CDR3 sequence (DNA): TGTGCCACCAGCAGACTTTTTGAGACCCAGTACTTC.

This chain connects TRBV5-4 to TRBJ1-1; 7 positions agree with TRBD1. Germline CDR1 is SGHNT and CDR2 is YYREEE (reference sequence). J lost 1 base, V lost 4 bases, and 7 bases had no gene match. CDR3 size: 15 residues. In DNA, the CDR3 is TGTGCCAGCAGCCCGACAGGGCTTTCGAACACTGAAGCTTTCTTT. The encoded protein is CASSPTGLSNTEAFF.